These 16 T cell receptor beta chains share one sample of origin, sequenced in a study of cytomegalovirus exposure and HLA in healthy donors. Data came from immunoSEQ multiplex PCR; TCRdb stores just in-frame clones and leaves some out. The sample contains about 160,000 clones, around four fifths of which appear only once. The sequenced sample consisted of PBMCs. Source of these receptors: a young man in good health and CMV-seropositive.

The genes are TRBV5-1 and TRBJ2-7; the D gene is possibly TRBD1 (7 bases). Trimming cost V 3 bases and J 3 bases, with 13 bases left between them. The CDR3 loop spans 14 amino acids. Germline V lookup: CDR1 SGHRS, CDR2 YFSETQ. Written as DNA, the CDR3 is TGCGCCAGCAGCTCTGCAGGGGGGTACTACGAGCAGTACTTC. It is translated as CASSSAGGYYEQYF.

This chain uses TRBV12-5 with TRBJ1-5; 9 nucleotides agree with TRBD1. The CDR3 extends over 18 amino acids. V lost 4 bases and J lost 2; bases outside the gene matches: 12. Germline V lookup: CDR1 LGHNT, CDR2 FRNRAP. The CDR3 coding sequence is TGTGCTAGTGGTTCGTACCCGGACAGGGGCTATGGCAATCAGCCCCAGCATTTT. The encoded protein is CASGSYPDRGYGNQPQHF.

The chain couples TRBV9 to TRBJ2-3; 10 bases fit TRBD2. With V trimmed by 0 bases and J by 5 bases, 6 bases remained unmatched. Per the germline V gene, CDR1 is SGDLS and CDR2 is YYNGEE. The CDR3 is 16 residues long. CDR3 DNA sequence: TGTGCCAGCAGCGTAGAAGCGGGGGGGCCCGTAGATACGCAGTATTTT. Translated: CASSVEAGGPVDTQYF.

This chain uses TRBV4-1 with TRBJ2-5; 8 nucleotides match TRBD1. J was trimmed by 3 bases and V by 1 base; bases with no gene match: 4. This CDR3 is 15 amino acids long. Germline values: CDR1 MGHRA, CDR2 YSYEKL. DNA for the CDR3: TGCGCCAGCAGCCAAGGCACAGGGGGGAAAGAGACCCAGTACTTC. Its translation: CASSQGTGGKETQYF.

In its sample, this clone was seen a few times. The chain combines TRBV12-5 with TRBJ2-1, with D maybe TRBD2 (7 bases). Germline CDR1 reads LGHNT; CDR2 reads FRNRAP. The CDR3 spans 13 residues. The V and J ends lost 6 bases and 7 bases respectively, with 13 bases between them. CDR3 loop: CASGWGGGNEQFF. CDR3 nucleotides: TGTGCTAGTGGATGGGGGGGCGGTAATGAGCAGTTCTTC.

CDR3 region: CASSRANTANYGYTF. CDR3 sequence (DNA): TGTGCCAGCAGCCGCGCGAACACAGCTAACTATGGCTACACCTTC. V gene TRBV14 combines with J gene TRBJ1-2, with D unresolved. Trimming pared 4 bases from V and 0 bases from J, leaving 12 bases between. The germline CDR1 and CDR2 sequences are SGHDN and FVKESK. CDR3 length: 15 residues. The full variable domain, rest sourced from reference TRBV14 and TRBJ1-2, is EAGVTQFPSHSVIEKGQTVTLRCDPISGHDNLYWYRRVMGKEIKFLLHFVKESKQDESGMPNNRFLAERTGGTYSTLKVQPAELEDSGVYFCASSRANTANYGYTFGSGTRLTVV.

The chain has TRBV9 and TRBJ1-1, with D possibly being TRBD1 (5 bases). CDR1 and CDR2 (germline): SGDLS, YYNGEE. The CDR3 runs to 15 residues. The ends were cut back, 0 bases at V and 1 base at J, with 10 bases in the middle. Here the CDR3 DNA reads TGTGCCAGCAGCGTAGGGGGGGTACCGAACACTGAAGCTTTCTTT. The encoded protein is CASSVGGVPNTEAFF.

This chain connects TRBV7-3 to TRBJ1-1, with D hard to call. CDR3 size: 15 residues. Germline lookup yields CDR1 SGHTA and CDR2 FQGTGA. With 3 bases removed from V and 1 base from J, the gap between germline ends came to 12 bases. CDR3 in amino acids: CASSLSNRRNTEAFF. In nucleotides, the CDR3 is TGTGCCAGCAGCTTGTCGAACCGGAGGAACACTGAAGCTTTCTTT. The variable domain in full, completed from reference TRBV7-3 and TRBJ1-1, reads GAGVSQTPSNKVTEKGKYVELRCDPISGHTALYWYRQSLGQGPEFLIYFQGTGAADDSGLPNDRFFAVRPEGSVSTLKIQRTERGDSAVYLCASSLSNRRNTEAFFGQGTRLTVV.

This CDR3 reads CASSIEALTGELFF. The CDR3 bases are TGTGCCAGTAGTATAGAAGCACTCACCGGGGAGCTGTTTTTT. The chain couples TRBV19 to TRBJ2-2; no definite D call. The CDR3 loop spans 14 amino acids. Germline-derived CDR1 and CDR2 are LNHDA and SQIVND (reference sequence). V was shortened by 0 bases and J by 4 bases, with 6 bases between the two germline ends. The whole variable domain, remainder taken from reference TRBV19 and TRBJ2-2, is DGGITQSPKYLFRKEGQNVTLSCEQNLNHDAMYWYRQDPGQGLRLIYYSQIVNDFQKGDIAEGYSVSREKKESFPLTVTSAQKNPTAFYLCASSIEALTGELFFGEGSRLTVL.

The chain has TRBV4-3 and TRBJ2-7; perhaps TRBD2 as D (5 bases). The germline V gene encodes CDR1 LGHNA and CDR2 YSLEER. The V and J ends lost 0 bases and 3 bases respectively, with 12 bases between them. CDR3 size: 15 residues. CDR3 protein: CASSQDGGLVYEQYF. CDR3 DNA: TGCGCCAGCAGCCAAGACGGCGGGTTAGTCTACGAGCAGTACTTC.

The J gene is TRBJ1-6, the V gene TRBV4-1, with D unresolved. V dropped 0 bases and J dropped 10 bases, with 7 bases sitting between them. The CDR3 runs 13 residues. Germline-derived CDR1 and CDR2 are MGHRA and YSYEKL. The CDR3 DNA reads as TGCGCCAGCAGCCAAGATTTGGAGTCACCCCTCCACTTT. Translation: CASSQDLESPLHF.

The chain uses TRBV18 and TRBJ1-1, with 7 positions matching TRBD1. CDR1 KGHSH and CDR2 LQKENI come from the germline V gene. The CDR3 is 15 residues long. Trimming at V came to 3 bases and at J to 0 bases, leaving 4 bases not matched to a gene. As DNA, the CDR3 is TGTGCCAGCTCACCGCGACAGGGTATGAACACTGAAGCTTTCTTT. Translating it yields CASSPRQGMNTEAFF.

This rearrangement joins TRBV29-1 to TRBJ2-5, with D possibly TRBD1 on 5 matching bases. Per germline, CDR1 SQVTM and CDR2 ANQGSEA. The CDR3 sequence is 12 residues long. Trimming stripped 6 bases from V and 0 bases from J, with 8 bases between. In DNA form, the CDR3 reads TGCAGCGTCGACAGAAACCAAGAGACCCAGTACTTC. Translated: CSVDRNQETQYF. The whole variable domain, filled in from reference TRBV29-1 and TRBJ2-5, reads SAVISQKPSRDICQRGTSLTIQCQVDSQVTMMFWYRQQPGQSLTLIATANQGSEATYESGFVIDKFPISRPNLTFSTLTVSNMSPEDSSIYLCSVDRNQETQYFGPGTRLLVL.

In this sample, this clone turned up a few times. In DNA form, the CDR3 reads TGCGCCAGCAGCTTGGGACAGGGCGCCAATGAGCAGTTCTTC. It encodes CASSLGQGANEQFF. The rearrangement uses TRBV5-1 and TRBJ2-1; 7 positions match TRBD1. This CDR3 is 14 amino acids long. The V segment lost 0 bases and the J segment 6 bases; nucleotides outside the gene matches: 3. CDR1 is SGHRS, CDR2 YFSETQ, per germline.

The genes are TRBV10-1 and TRBJ2-7; weak D call: TRBD2 (5 bases). From germline, CDR1 is WNHNN and CDR2 SYGVQD (reference sequence). V was pared by 1 base and J by 6 bases, with 13 bases between. The CDR3 has 14 amino acids. The CDR3 protein is CASSEYAGKGEQYF. The DNA for the CDR3 is TGCGCCAGCAGTGAGTACGCCGGGAAAGGCGAGCAGTACTTC.

The V call is TRBV4-1, the J call TRBJ1-2; no definite D call. V lost 5 bases, J lost 7 bases, and 14 bases lay in between. CDR1 and CDR2 from the germline V gene are MGHRA and YSYEKL. The CDR3 has 13 amino acids. CDR3 amino acids: CASSSRLGSGYTF. CDR3 coding DNA: TGCGCCAGCAGCTCCAGGCTCGGGAGTGGCTACACCTTC.